The T cell receptor (beta chain) under discussion was sequenced for a study of cytomegalovirus exposure and HLA in healthy donors. It was with 60 Vbeta and 13 Jbeta primers that the PCR ran. Generated by immunoSEQ multiplex PCR, the TCRdb table keeps only in-frame clones and is missing some. The sample shows 180,000 or so clones, about four fifths of them seen only once. CDR3 size: 17 residues. Germline values: CDR1 MGHRA, CDR2 YSYEKL. Trimming took 0 bases from V and 2 from J, leaving 16 bases between them. The J gene is TRBJ1-1, the V gene TRBV4-1; possible D gene TRBD1, 6 bases. The TCR comes from a male donor in good health and CMV-seronegative. Sequences were obtained from PBMCs. CDR3 sequence reads: CASSQEGGRGVNTEAFF. The CDR3 nucleotides are TGCGCCAGCAGCCAAGAGGGGGGGCGGGGGGTAAACACTGAAGCTTTCTTT.